This record concerns one T cell receptor (beta chain) sequence. In the study's own analysis: Using reference gene primer amplification, nucleated cell counts were estimated. The method was immunoSEQ multiplex PCR; TCRdb's version includes in-frame clones alone and lacks a portion of them. For V, J and clone size, that table is used; D and trimming come from the DNA. The sample has around 330,000 clones, 88% seen once. This specimen belongs to a study of blood T cell repertoires in COVID-19. Study at large: Acute-phase and convalescent COVID-19 samples originated in the United States, Italy and Spain.

Germline V CDR1 and CDR2: SEHNR, FQNEAQ (reference sequence). The CDR3 is made up of 15 amino acids. Trimming stripped 5 bases from V and 7 bases from J, with 20 bases between. The specimen sequenced was peripheral blood. The clonotype originates from a woman aged 25 to 39 with COVID-19, enrolled during active disease. This chain uses TRBV7-9 with TRBJ1-1, with a possible D match to TRBD1 (6 bases). CDR3 in DNA: TGTGCCAGCAGCCAACAGGGTTCATCACTCGGTGAAGCTTTCTTT. Its protein is CASSQQGSSLGEAFF.